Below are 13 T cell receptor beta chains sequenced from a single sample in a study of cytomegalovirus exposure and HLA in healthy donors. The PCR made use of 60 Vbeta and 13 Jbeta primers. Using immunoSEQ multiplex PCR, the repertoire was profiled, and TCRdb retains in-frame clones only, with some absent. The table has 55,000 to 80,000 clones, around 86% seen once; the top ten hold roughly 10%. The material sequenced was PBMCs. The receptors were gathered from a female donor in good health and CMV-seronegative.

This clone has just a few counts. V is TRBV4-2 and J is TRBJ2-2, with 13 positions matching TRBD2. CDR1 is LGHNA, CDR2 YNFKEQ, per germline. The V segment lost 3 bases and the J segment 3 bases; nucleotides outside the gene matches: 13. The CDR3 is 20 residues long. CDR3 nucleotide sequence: TGTGCCAGCAGCCAGAGGGGGGATTGGACTAGCGGGAGAGACACCGGGGAGCTGTTTTTT. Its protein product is CASSQRGDWTSGRDTGELFF.

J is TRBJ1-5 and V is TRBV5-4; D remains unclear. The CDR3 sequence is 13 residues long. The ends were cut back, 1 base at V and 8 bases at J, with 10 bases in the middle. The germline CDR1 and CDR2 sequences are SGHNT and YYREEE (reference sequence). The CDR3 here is CASSLSGSEPQHF. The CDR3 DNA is TGTGCCAGCAGCTTGTCGGGGAGCGAGCCCCAGCATTTT. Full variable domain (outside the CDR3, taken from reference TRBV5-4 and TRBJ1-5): ETGVTQSPTHLIKTRGQQVTLRCSSQSGHNTVSWYQQALGQGPQFIFQYYREEENGRGNFPPRFSGLQFPNYSSELNVNALELDDSALYLCASSLSGSEPQHFGDGTRLSIL.

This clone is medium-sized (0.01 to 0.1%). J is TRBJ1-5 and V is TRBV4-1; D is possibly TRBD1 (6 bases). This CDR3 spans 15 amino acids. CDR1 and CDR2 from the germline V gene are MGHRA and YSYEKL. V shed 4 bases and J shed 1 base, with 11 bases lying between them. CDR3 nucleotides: TGCGCCAGCAGCCCTACTGGACAGAGCAATCAGCCCCAGCATTTT. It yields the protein CASSPTGQSNQPQHF.

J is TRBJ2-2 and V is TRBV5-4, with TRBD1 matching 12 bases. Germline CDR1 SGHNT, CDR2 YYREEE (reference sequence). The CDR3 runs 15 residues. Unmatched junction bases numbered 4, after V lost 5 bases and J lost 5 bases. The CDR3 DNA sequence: TGTGCCAGCAGAGGGACAGGGGGCTTGACCGGGGAGCTGTTTTTT. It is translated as CASRGTGGLTGELFF.

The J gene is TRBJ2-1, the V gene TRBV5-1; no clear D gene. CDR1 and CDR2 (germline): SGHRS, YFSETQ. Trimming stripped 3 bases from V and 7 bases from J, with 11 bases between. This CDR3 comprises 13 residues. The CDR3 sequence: CASSYNAANEQFF. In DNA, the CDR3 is TGCGCCAGCAGCTATAACGCGGCAAATGAGCAGTTCTTC.

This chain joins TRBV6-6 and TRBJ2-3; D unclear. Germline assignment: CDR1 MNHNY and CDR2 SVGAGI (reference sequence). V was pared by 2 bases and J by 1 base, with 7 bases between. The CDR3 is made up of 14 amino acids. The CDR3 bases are TGTGCCAGCAGTTACGGTGGGCGCACAGATACGCAGTATTTT. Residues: CASSYGGRTDTQYF.

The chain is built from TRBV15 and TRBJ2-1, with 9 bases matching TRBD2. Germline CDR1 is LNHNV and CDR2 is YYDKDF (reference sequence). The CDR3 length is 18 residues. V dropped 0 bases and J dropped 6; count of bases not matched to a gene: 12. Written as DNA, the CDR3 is TGTGCCACCAGCAGAGATCTCGGAGTAGCGGGGGACCCCAATGAGCAGTTCTTC. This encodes CATSRDLGVAGDPNEQFF.

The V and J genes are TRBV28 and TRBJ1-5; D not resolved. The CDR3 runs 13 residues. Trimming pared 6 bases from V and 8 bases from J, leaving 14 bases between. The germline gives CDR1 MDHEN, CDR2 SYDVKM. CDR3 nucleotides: TGTGCCAGCAGCCCACCGACCACAGAGCCCCAGCATTTT. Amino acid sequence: CASSPPTTEPQHF.

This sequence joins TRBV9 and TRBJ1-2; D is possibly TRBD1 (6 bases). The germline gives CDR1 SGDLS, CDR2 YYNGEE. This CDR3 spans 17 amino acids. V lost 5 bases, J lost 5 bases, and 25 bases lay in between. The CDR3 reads CASSKTRGQSNFYGYTF. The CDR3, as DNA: TGTGCCAGCAGTAAGACCAGGGGACAAAGCAACTTTTATGGCTACACCTTC.

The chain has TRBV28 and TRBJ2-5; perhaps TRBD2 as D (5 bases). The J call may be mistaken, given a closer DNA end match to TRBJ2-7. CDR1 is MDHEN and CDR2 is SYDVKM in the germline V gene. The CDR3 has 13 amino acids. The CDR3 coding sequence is TGTGCCAGTGGCGGGTCTAACTCCTACGAGCAGTACTTC. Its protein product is CASGGSNSYEQYF.

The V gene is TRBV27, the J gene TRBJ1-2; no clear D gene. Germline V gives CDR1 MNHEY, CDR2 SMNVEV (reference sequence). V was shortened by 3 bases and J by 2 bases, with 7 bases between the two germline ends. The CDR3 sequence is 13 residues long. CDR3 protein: CASSLSGNYGYTF. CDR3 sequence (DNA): TGTGCCAGCAGTTTGAGCGGGAACTATGGCTACACCTTC.

The CDR3 sequence: CASSPGQGVGEQYF. The CDR3, as DNA: TGTGCCAGCAGCCCGGGACAGGGGGTGGGTGAGCAGTACTTC. V usage is TRBV5-6 and J usage is TRBJ2-5; 11 nucleotides agree with TRBD1. The germline CDR1 and CDR2 sequences are SGHDT and YYEEEE. The CDR3 totals 14 residues. V lost 4 bases to trimming and J lost 11 bases; unmatched junction nucleotides: 10.

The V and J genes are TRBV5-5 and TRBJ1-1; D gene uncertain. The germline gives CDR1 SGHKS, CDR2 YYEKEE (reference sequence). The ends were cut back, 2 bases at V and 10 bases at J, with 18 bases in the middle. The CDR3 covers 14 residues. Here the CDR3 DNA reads TGTGCCAGCAGCTTTGGATCCGCGGGAGTGTCAGCTTTCTTT. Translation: CASSFGSAGVSAFF.